The T cell receptor (beta chain) under discussion was sequenced for a study of control samples from healthy donors and cancer patients. The CDR3 runs to 14 residues. Germline V gene sequence: CDR1 MNHEY, CDR2 SVGAGI. The V end was cut by 6 bases, the J end by 0 bases, with 9 bases between. The assay was immunoSEQ multiplex PCR, and TCRdb's table has in-frame clones only and misses some. The sample has about 71,000 clones; about nine tenths are singletons. Sequencing was performed on PBMCs. This clonotype was sampled from a man in his 60s with lung cancer. The genes are TRBV6-5 and TRBJ1-5; D unresolved. The DNA of the CDR3 is TGTGCCAGCAGCCGGGAAAGTAGCAATCAGCCCCAGCATTTT. This codes for CASSRESSNQPQHF.